The following is a T cell receptor (beta chain) sequence with its context. No antigen is known for it. Base qualities are not provided; no much larger clone lies one nucleotide away. The donors belonged to the validation cohort of 90 to 150 subjects, which was separate from the approximately 680-subject first cohort. The germline V gene specifies ENHRY as CDR1 and SYGVKD as CDR2. Counted from cysteine to phenylalanine, this CDR3 has 15 amino acids. The entry retains the CDR3 DNA only, 45 bases that are in frame from base 1. V is reduced by 4 bases and J by 0 bases, leaving a spacing of 12 bases between them. The data originate from a study of cytomegalovirus exposure and HLA in healthy donors (dated by TCRdb to between 2016 and 2019). Notes on the research overall: A later analysis indicated that the 120 or so validation repertoires were generated on the platform also employed for the roughly 650 repertoires of the first cohort. The aim of the study was to test whether cataloging public T cell receptors could identify signatures of past pathogen exposure. The study combined high-throughput TCR immunosequencing, statistical association of individual TCRs with disease status, and machine learning to predict cytomegalovirus infection status. Besides the first cohort of roughly 640 subjects, a separate validation cohort made up of 120 different subjects was used.

Study-wide findings and limitations: In both the original and validation cohorts, the classifier was reported to diagnose cytomegalovirus status with high specificity and sensitivity. A total of roughly 160 TCR beta chains were listed by the study as associated with cytomegalovirus. In vitro tests confirmed that a few of the cytomegalovirus-associated TCR beta chains recognize cytomegalovirus antigens. Most TCR sequences were observed very rarely across donors, whereas some public TCRs were present in many individuals. The authors suggested that the approach could potentially be extended to other disease states and immunological phenotypes. A later analysis had no HLA typing for the validation cohort, so co-occurrence there was scored across all 130 or so repertoires. Of the cluster scores, approximately 95% were above 0 in a later analysis, which found that TCRs clustered in the first cohort also tended to co-occur in the 95 to 150 validation repertoires.

Library preparation used the immunoSEQ multiplex PCR assay. Turning to the authors' computational methods: A statistical classification framework was developed to diagnose cytomegalovirus status using the catalog of TCR beta chain sequences. The source is immuneACCESS, and TCRdb retained only in-frame sequences with V and J called. Part of the clones is not carried over; for the studies checked, unresolved V genes explain less than half of this, and the remainder is unexplained. V and J calls and clone size are copied from that table; D and trimming were computed from the DNA. The sample table holds fewer than 200,000 clones, of which around 92% were seen once. The leading ten clones occupy around 10% of the sample.

The receptor's source is a woman aged 18-29 years in good health and CMV-seropositive. The receptor chain draws on TRBV10-3 and TRBJ1-1, with no confident D gene call. Sequenced input: PBMCs. The bases are TGTGCCATCAGTGCCGAACGGACTCTGAACACTGAAGCTTTCTTT. This yields the protein CAISAERTLNTEAFF.